Shown below are 11 T cell receptor beta chains from a single sample sequenced in a study of cytomegalovirus exposure and HLA in healthy donors. The PCR made use of 60 Vbeta and 13 Jbeta primers. Assay used: immunoSEQ multiplex PCR; TCRdb lists only in-frame clones, some missing. This sample carries about 98,000 clones, around 74% of them seen once, and the ten largest clones take 1.8%. The sample was PBMCs. The receptors here all came from a male donor in good health and CMV-seronegative.

The chain employs TRBV9 and TRBJ1-2; D possibly corresponds to TRBD1 (6 bases). The CDR3 extends over 14 amino acids. The germline V gene encodes CDR1 SGDLS and CDR2 YYNGEE. Trimming took off 2 bases at V and 2 bases at J, with 10 bases between the two ends. In nucleotides, the CDR3 is TGTGCCAGCAGCGTGGACCAGGGGAACTATGGCTACACCTTC. It is translated as CASSVDQGNYGYTF.

CDR3: CASSYQGATGELFF. DNA for the CDR3: TGTGCCAGCAGTTACCAGGGGGCCACCGGGGAGCTGTTTTTT. The chain joins TRBV6-5 to TRBJ2-2; TRBD1 matches 8 bases. The CDR3 runs to 14 residues. In germline, CDR1 is MNHEY, CDR2 SVGAGI. The junction had 0 bases not matched to a gene; V was cut back by 2 bases and J by 4 bases.

The gene calls are TRBV27 and TRBJ1-2, with D unresolved. The CDR3 consists of 12 residues. Germline V gene data show CDR1 as MNHEY and CDR2 as SMNVEV (reference sequence). The V end was cut by 6 bases, the J end by 3 bases, with 8 bases between. The CDR3: CASRSEDYGYTF. The DNA for the CDR3 is TGTGCCAGCAGGTCAGAGGACTATGGCTACACCTTC.

The CDR3 loop is CASSLGTGIKPQHF. The CDR3 DNA sequence: TGTGCCAGCAGTTTAGGGACAGGGATTAAGCCCCAGCATTTT. The chain combines TRBV28 with TRBJ1-5; 9 bases match TRBD1. The CDR3 length is 14 residues. The germline gives CDR1 MDHEN, CDR2 SYDVKM. V shed 2 bases, J shed 8 bases, and the junction held 4 bases outside the gene matches.

This chain links TRBV28 with TRBJ1-2, with 11 bases matching TRBD1. Germline trimming cut 6 bases from V and 8 bases from J; bases unmatched to any gene: 11. CDR3 length equals 15 residues. CDR1 and CDR2 from the germline V gene are MDHEN and SYDVKM. The DNA of the CDR3 is TGTGCCAGCAGCCCCTTCCGGGACAGGGGGAAGGGCTACACCTTC. Its protein is CASSPFRDRGKGYTF.

This chain uses TRBV28 with TRBJ1-2, with TRBD1 matching over 8 bases. The J segment lost 1 base and the V segment lost 8 bases, leaving 9 bases of the junction unmatched. CDR1 is MDHEN, CDR2 SYDVKM, per germline. The CDR3 covers 15 residues. CDR3 sequence reads: CASAPHGQGNYGYTF. In DNA, the CDR3 is TGTGCCAGCGCCCCCCACGGACAGGGTAACTATGGCTACACCTTC.

This sequence joins TRBV5-4 and TRBJ2-5, with a weak D call TRBD2 (7 bases). The CDR3 length is 15 residues. Trimming left V 5 bases short and J 5 bases short, with 19 bases between. CDR1 and CDR2 from the germline V gene are SGHNT and YYREEE (reference sequence). The chain's CDR3 is CASSPNLGGAETQYF. CDR3 DNA sequence: TGTGCCAGCAGTCCAAACTTAGGGGGGGCGGAGACCCAGTACTTC.

This clone was seen a handful of times. J is TRBJ2-5 and V is TRBV27; 9 bases agree with TRBD1. After removal of 2 bases from V and 4 bases from J, the junction contained 14 bases not matched to a gene. The CDR3 is 18 residues long. The germline gives CDR1 MNHEY, CDR2 SMNVEV (reference sequence). CDR3 loop: CASSLLLGQGKGRETQYF. The CDR3 DNA reads TGTGCCAGCAGTTTACTGTTGGGACAGGGTAAGGGAAGAGAGACCCAGTACTTC.

The chain's CDR3 is CASSLWDRTTDTQYF. CDR3 coding DNA: TGTGCCAGCAGCTTATGGGACAGGACAACAGATACGCAGTATTTT. V and J are TRBV7-9 and TRBJ2-3, with 8 bases identical to TRBD1. This CDR3 has 15 residues. V lost 2 bases, J lost 3 bases, and 4 bases stayed unmatched. CDR1 is SEHNR and CDR2 is FQNEAQ in the germline V gene (reference sequence).

This rearrangement joins TRBV19 to TRBJ2-3, with 8 nucleotides matching TRBD2. Trimming took 7 bases from V and 2 from J; bases not matched to a gene: 11. Germline V gives CDR1 LNHDA, CDR2 SQIVND (reference sequence). This CDR3 has 16 amino acids. The CDR3 DNA is TGTGCCAGTACCACTCTCGGGGGGGTGACCACAGATACGCAGTATTTT. It codes for CASTTLGGVTTDTQYF.

The chain is built from TRBV2 and TRBJ2-7; possible D gene TRBD1, 5 bases. V was pared by 5 bases and J by 3 bases, with 17 bases between. Germline V gives CDR1 SNHLY, CDR2 FYNNEI. The CDR3 spans 15 residues. The CDR3 loop is CASSYQGREVYEQYF. CDR3 bases: TGTGCCAGCAGTTACCAGGGCAGGGAAGTCTACGAGCAGTACTTC.